The text below deals with one T cell receptor beta chain. This clone's antigen is unknown. Per-nucleotide qualities are absent, and no much larger clonotype sits a single base away. CD8 naive samples were obtained by positive selection for CCR7 among CD45RO-negative cells, yielding a CD45RA+CCR7+ population from which TemRA cells were excluded. Donors were healthy HIV-negative adults with no recently reported acute infections or vaccinations. All donors were Caucasian adults living in Nashville, Tennessee, USA. Blood was obtained by leukapheresis, after which PBMCs were separated by Ficoll-Histopaque density gradient centrifugation and cryopreserved in liquid nitrogen vapor phase. Analytical flow cytometry was used to check the purity and quantity of each magnetically sorted T cell population. Each sorted fraction had its genomic DNA isolated and then quantified by UV absorbance on a Nanodrop 2000c.

The entry originates in a study of shared clonotypes between healthy human individuals (dated by TCRdb to 2020 to 2021). About the full investigation: A couple of women and a few men aged 18 to 49 years were included in the cohort. For each donor, CD4 naive and CD4 memory were each given three plates, CD8 naive was given two plates, and CD8 memory was given one plate. To estimate repertoire size and how much clonotype sharing occurs between individuals, the study deeply sequenced the blood TCR repertoires of five healthy adults. To increase sequencing depth and limit assay-specific biases, TCR repertoire library preparation and sequencing were carried out by different laboratories using diverse techniques. Per donor, leukapheresis produced somewhere between about 0.9 and 9.5 billion PBMCs.

Its CDR3 holds 19 amino acids, cysteine through phenylalanine. Just the 57-base CDR3 DNA is kept, in frame starting at base 1. V ends up 3 bases short and J 6 bases short, with an unmatched junction base count of 19. CDR1 and CDR2 were assigned from the germline V gene as SGHAT and FQNNGV. What the work shows at the level of the full study, not this receptor alone: Pairwise subsampling indicated that sequencing depth was expected to affect the degree of clonotype sharing among donors. Incomplete sequencing was indicated by rarefaction of sorted-subset datasets, despite the large sequencing depth. Larger estimated clonotype richness was generally found for naive subsets than for memory subsets. Sampling was restricted to blood, and TCR repertoires in tissue are likely to differ from TCR repertoires in blood. Compared with non-shared clonotypes, the clonotypes found in all four sorted-subset donors had higher generation probabilities. Because the study included a small number of donors, the genetic and exposure-history diversity represented was limited. When a handful of donors were compared, the shared fraction of clonotypes was approximately 5% for naive CD4, 3.5% to 4% for naive CD8, 2.3% for memory CD4, and around 0.37% for memory CD8.

TCR CDR3 regions were amplified from genomic DNA by multiplex PCR using the deep immunoSEQ assay. For each cell subset, the extracted genomic DNA was distributed evenly across all wells of several immunoSEQ 96-well plates, and each plate served as one replicate. Each replicate PCR for sorted subsets received about 200 ng genomic DNA, equal to around 32,000 T cell genomes. Purified libraries were quantified with a Qubit 3.0 fluorometer, sized on a Bioanalyzer 2100, and re-quantified with the KAPA Library Quantification kit. A separate single-read 150-cycle Illumina NextSeq 550 flow cell was used to sequence each immunoSEQ 96-well plate. The study's processing was this. The immunoSEQ output contained only junctional sequences without quality scores, so filtering could not match that applied to full-length reads. Sequences were annotated with PyIR, a Python wrapper for IgBLAST v1.9, and V/J genes and CDR3 were assigned using IMGT germline references. Reads were filtered out if the reads had weak V/J assignments (E-value above 1e-6), no CDR3, stop codons, out-of-frame junctions, or ambiguous translated residues. V3J clonotypes were defined as sequences sharing an identical inferred V gene, J gene, and CDR3 amino acid sequence. To compute the percentage overlap between repertoires, the number of shared unique clonotypes was divided by the size of the smaller repertoire. Three approaches were used to assess repertoire richness: RTK rarefaction, the Chao1 estimator, and Recon v2.1 estimates of unobserved clonotypes. Generation probabilities were computed with OLGA for all TCRbeta clonotypes obtained by the gDNA method from several donors. TCRdb carries this immuneACCESS record with in-frame sequences only. Its versions omit some clonotypes, under half of them owing to an unresolved V gene in the studies checked, with the rest unexplained. V and J calls plus clone size are reproduced from that table; the DNA served to infer D and trimming. Here the sample has some 580,000 clones; roughly 98% occur a single time. The ten largest clonotypes hold approximately 0.33% of the sample.

The chain uses TRBV11-2 and TRBJ2-1; 8 central bases correspond to TRBD1. This TCR came from a man between 25 and 39 years old in good health. Input material: naive CD8+ T cells sorted from blood. Taken with the paper, the label for cell subset or site translates to: CD45RA+CCR7+. CDR3 reads: CASSFPLGGKGQDINEQFF. At the DNA level, the sequence is TGTGCCAGCAGCTTTCCTCTAGGAGGGAAGGGACAGGACATCAATGAGCAGTTCTTC.